The present T cell receptor beta chain was sequenced within a study of OX40 agonist ivuxolimab in advanced cancers. The CDR3 sequence is 13 residues long. Germline-derived CDR1 and CDR2 are SQVTM and ANQGSEA. Trimming cost V 7 bases and J 0 bases, with 12 bases left between them. Produced via immunoSEQ multiplex PCR; TCRdb's table is partial and in-frame only. This sample has fewer than 95,000 clones, with 80% to 90% found just once. The TCR comes from an adult with an advanced solid tumor such as melanoma, head and neck, liver or kidney cancer. Sequenced material: CD4+ or CD8+ T cells sorted from blood, taken in a trial of the OX40 agonist ivuxolimab. The V call is TRBV29-1, the J call TRBJ1-1; D ambiguous. The CDR3 coding sequence is TGCAGCGCTAAACAGACTTTGAACACTGAAGCTTTCTTT. Its protein product is CSAKQTLNTEAFF. The entire variable domain, with the rest obtained from reference TRBV29-1 and TRBJ1-1, is as follows: SAVISQKPSRDICQRGTSLTIQCQVDSQVTMMFWYRQQPGQSLTLIATANQGSEATYESGFVIDKFPISRPNLTFSTLTVSNMSPEDSSIYLCSAKQTLNTEAFFGQGTRLTVV.